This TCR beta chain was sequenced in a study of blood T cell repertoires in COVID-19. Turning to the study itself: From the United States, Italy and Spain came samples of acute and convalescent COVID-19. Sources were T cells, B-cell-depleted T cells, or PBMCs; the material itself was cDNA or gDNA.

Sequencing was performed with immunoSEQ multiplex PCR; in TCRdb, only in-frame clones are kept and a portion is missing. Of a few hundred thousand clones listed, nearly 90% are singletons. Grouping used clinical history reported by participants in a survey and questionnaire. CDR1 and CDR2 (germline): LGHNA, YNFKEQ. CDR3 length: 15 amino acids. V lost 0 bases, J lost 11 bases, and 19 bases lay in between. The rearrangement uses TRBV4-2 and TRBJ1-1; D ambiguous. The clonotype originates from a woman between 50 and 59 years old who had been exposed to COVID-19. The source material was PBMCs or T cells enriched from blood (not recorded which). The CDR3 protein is CASSQEAGGVLGAFF. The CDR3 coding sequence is TGTGCCAGCAGCCAAGAGGCCGGCGGGGTTTTGGGTGCTTTCTTT.